This paragraph covers one T cell receptor (beta chain) sequence. This entry comes from a study of shared clonotypes between healthy human individuals. Sorted subsets were amplified in replicate PCRs using 200 ng DNA, around 30,000 T cell genomes. The table came from immunoSEQ multiplex PCR; TCRdb's copy has only in-frame clones and leaves some out. The sample holds about 650,000 clones; nearly 97% are singletons and the top ten take 0.085% to 0.11%. Terminally differentiated effector memory CD45RA+ cells were excluded from the naive CD8 cells, which were CD45RO-negative and positively selected for CCR7. Germline CDR1 reads SGHVS; CDR2 reads FQNEAQ. The CDR3 sequence is 16 residues long. V was shortened by 4 bases and J by 2 bases, with 15 bases between the two germline ends.

The V gene is TRBV7-8, the J gene TRBJ2-1, with a weak D call TRBD1 (6 bases). The source material was naive CD8+ T cells sorted from blood. This TCR derives from a woman aged 25 to 39 in good health. This CDR3 is CASSWGRDTPYNEQFF. CDR3 bases: TGTGCCAGCAGCTGGGGCCGGGACACACCCTACAATGAGCAGTTCTTC.